The present T cell receptor (beta chain) was sequenced within a study of Graves' ophthalmopathy and Graves' hyperthyroidism. Study as a whole: Peripheral blood was obtained at first diagnosis, ahead of any treatment. Study observations and caveats: Clonotypes were expanded in thyroid at above 0.001 frequency, and most also appeared in blood.

There are 14 residues in the CDR3. V lost 4 bases to trimming and J lost 0 bases, with 12 bases between them. Germline lookup yields CDR1 DFQATT and CDR2 SNEGSKA (reference sequence). RNA transcripts were the source from which TCR beta CDR3 regions were amplified. In the first round, RT-PCR was carried out with HTBI primers, and a multiplex PCR formed the second round. Via MiXCR, TCRdb re-called the multiplex PCR reads, giving one row per CDR3 protein. The sample includes about 660,000 distinct CDR3 sequences, over 40% of them seen just once. This clonotype came up many times. Antigen unknown. Pregnancy or lactation, uncontrolled infections and other autoimmune diseases were grounds for excluding patients. Diagnosis used clinical symptoms, serum thyroxine, TRAb, thyroid ultrasound and orbital computed tomography.

The TCR comes from an adult man with Graves' ophthalmopathy. The chain links TRBV20-1 to TRBJ1-1, with D perhaps TRBD1 (5 bases). Material for sequencing was peripheral blood. The CDR3: CSAKAGTVNTEAFF. CDR3 sequence (DNA): TGCAGTGCTAAAGCCGGGACCGTGAACACTGAAGCTTTCTTT.